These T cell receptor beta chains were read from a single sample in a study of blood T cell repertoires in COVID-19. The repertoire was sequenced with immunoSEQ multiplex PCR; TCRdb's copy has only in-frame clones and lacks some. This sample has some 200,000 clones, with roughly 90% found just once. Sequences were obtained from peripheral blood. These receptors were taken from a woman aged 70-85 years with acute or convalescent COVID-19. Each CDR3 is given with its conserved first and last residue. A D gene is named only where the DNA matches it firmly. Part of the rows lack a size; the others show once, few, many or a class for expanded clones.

CATSDFTGQGTEGYTF | TGTGCCACCAGTGATTTCACGGGACAGGGAACCGAAGGCTACACCTTC | TRBD1 | TRBV24-1 | few | TRBJ1-2
CASSESFANTNYGYTF | TGTGCCAGCAGTGAAAGTTTTGCGAATACTAACTATGGCTACACCTTC | NA | TRBV6-1 | NA | TRBJ1-2
CASKDRSGYTF | TGTGCCAGCAAAGACAGGTCTGGCTACACCTTC | NA | TRBV6-5 | once | TRBJ1-2
CSAIPSGQSTDTQYF | TGCAGCGCTATTCCTTCGGGACAGAGCACAGATACGCAGTATTTT | TRBD1 | TRBV29-1 | NA | TRBJ2-3
CASSLANLNTEAFF | TGCGCCAGCAGCTTGGCCAATTTGAACACTGAAGCTTTCTTT | NA | TRBV5-1 | once | TRBJ1-1
CASSSPGRSDTEAFF | TGCGCCAGCAGTTCGCCCGGGAGATCGGACACTGAAGCTTTCTTT | NA | TRBV5-1 | NA | TRBJ1-1
CATSDPRDYNQPQHF | TGTGCCACCAGCGACCCCCGGGACTATAATCAGCCCCAGCATTTT | NA | TRBV24-1 | NA | TRBJ1-5
CASSKDTGSPKAPFYNEQFF | TGTGCCAGCAGCAAAGACACAGGGTCCCCAAAAGCCCCCTTCTACAATGAGCAGTTCTTC | NA | TRBV21-1 | NA | TRBJ2-1
CASSSGQAGNTIYF | TGTGCCAGTAGTTCCGGACAGGCTGGAAACACCATATATTTT | TRBD1 | TRBV19 | NA | TRBJ1-3
CASSLARGRDGYTF | TGTGCCAGCAGCTTAGCTCGGGGGAGGGATGGCTACACCTTC | NA | TRBV7-2 | NA | TRBJ1-2
CATSDFKVETGKTQYF | TGTGCCACCAGTGATTTTAAGGTTGAGACAGGGAAGACCCAGTACTTC | TRBD1 | TRBV24-1 | NA | TRBJ2-5
CASSANPSVTYNEQFF | TGTGCCAGCAGTGCAAACCCTAGCGTCACCTACAATGAGCAGTTCTTC | NA | TRBV27 | NA | TRBJ2-1
CASSLEGRGRLSPGANVLTF | TGTGCCAGCAGCTTAGAGGGTAGGGGGCGCCTTAGTCCTGGGGCCAACGTCCTGACTTTC | TRBD1 | TRBV7-8 | once | TRBJ2-6
CASSLLGQGWDTQYF | TGTGCCAGCAGTTTATTAGGGCAGGGATGGGATACGCAGTATTTT | NA | TRBV27 | NA | TRBJ2-3
CASSLPGLVNIQYF | TGTGCCAGTAGTTTACCGGGACTAGTTAACATTCAGTACTTC | TRBD2 | TRBV19 | NA | TRBJ2-4
CASSQTSGGTDTQYF | TGTGCCAGCAGCCAAACTAGCGGGGGAACAGATACGCAGTATTTT | TRBD2 | TRBV3-1/TRBV3-2 | NA | TRBJ2-3
CASSTGQPNTEAFF | TGTGCCAGCAGCACGGGACAGCCGAACACTGAAGCTTTCTTT | TRBD1 | TRBV5-4 | few | TRBJ1-1
CASSHVVQGNTEAFF | TGCGCCAGCAGCCATGTGGTACAGGGGAACACTGAAGCTTTCTTT | NA | TRBV5-1 | NA | TRBJ1-1
CASSPGLGGQETQYF | TGTGCCAGCTCACCCGGACTAGGAGGGCAAGAGACCCAGTACTTC | TRBD2 | TRBV18 | NA | TRBJ2-5
CASSLGAGGPRDTQYF | TGTGCCAGCAGTTTAGGTGCGGGGGGGCCCAGAGATACGCAGTATTTT | TRBD2 | TRBV27 | NA | TRBJ2-3
CASSSGGGQPQHF | TGTGCCAGCAGTTCAGGGGGTGGTCAGCCCCAGCATTTT | TRBD1 | TRBV6-5 | once | TRBJ1-5
CASSLAGTAQYF | TGTGCCAGCAGCTTAGCGGGGACTGCGCAGTACTTC | NA | TRBV7-2 | NA | TRBJ2-7
CASSLSQGYGYTF | TGTGCCAGCAGCTTAAGTCAGGGCTATGGCTACACCTTC | NA | TRBV7-9 | NA | TRBJ1-2
CASSRMTGTGSSKNIQYF | TGTGCCAGCTCACGTATGACCGGGACAGGGTCATCCAAAAACATTCAGTACTTC | TRBD1 | TRBV18 | NA | TRBJ2-4
CASSLGQKQETQYF | TGCGCCAGCAGCTTGGGACAGAAACAAGAGACCCAGTACTTC | NA | TRBV5-1 | few | TRBJ2-5
CASSLTGTGGTEAFF | TGTGCCAGCAGCTTAACCGGGACAGGGGGCACTGAAGCTTTCTTT | TRBD1 | TRBV11-2 | NA | TRBJ1-1
CASSLNSPINQETQYF | TGCGCCAGCAGCTTGAATAGCCCGATTAACCAAGAGACCCAGTACTTC | NA | TRBV5-1 | NA | TRBJ2-5
CASSQGQGAIYGYTF | TGTGCCAGCAGCCAAGGACAGGGGGCGATCTATGGCTACACCTTC | TRBD1 | TRBV3-1/TRBV3-2 | NA | TRBJ1-2
CASSTLYEAFF | TGTGCCAGCAGTACTCTTTATGAAGCTTTCTTT | NA | TRBV2 | NA | TRBJ1-1
CASSVGATTNEKLFF | TGTGCCAGCAGCGTAGGAGCCACAACTAATGAAAAACTGTTTTTT | NA | TRBV9 | NA | TRBJ1-4
CASSLSTGYTGELFF | TGCGCCAGCAGCTTGTCGACCGGGTACACCGGGGAGCTGTTTTTT | NA | TRBV5-1 | once | TRBJ2-2
CASSTSDAEAFF | TGTGCCAGCAGCACGAGCGACGCTGAAGCTTTCTTT | NA | TRBV7-9 | NA | TRBJ1-1
CASSARPRERTPNPPLYEQYF | TGTGCCAGCAGCGCCCGTCCACGGGAGCGGACTCCCAACCCACCCCTTTACGAGCAGTACTTC | NA | TRBV2 | once | TRBJ2-7
CASKGQGNEKLFF | TGTGCCAGCAAAGGGCAGGGCAATGAAAAACTGTTTTTT | NA | TRBV12-3/TRBV12-4 | few | TRBJ1-4
CASSLGGYGNTIYF | TGTGCCAGCAGTTTAGGGGGCTACGGAAACACCATATATTTT | NA | TRBV27 | NA | TRBJ1-3
CASSLRGEWDIQYF | TGTGCCAGCAGCTTAAGGGGCGAGTGGGACATTCAGTACTTC | NA | TRBV11-3 | NA | TRBJ2-4
CASSVYPGTPYNEQFF | TGTGCCAGCAGCGTCTACCCCGGGACTCCTTACAATGAGCAGTTCTTC | NA | TRBV7-2 | NA | TRBJ2-1
CASSQDLRTNEQYF | TGTGCCAGCAGCCAAGATCTTAGGACTAACGAGCAGTACTTC | NA | TRBV3-1/TRBV3-2 | NA | TRBJ2-7
CASSFRQQSTDTQYF | TGCGCCAGCAGCTTTAGACAGCAGAGCACAGATACGCAGTATTTT | NA | TRBV5-1 | NA | TRBJ2-3
CASSLDFPGQGSYEQYF | TGTGCCAGCAGCTTAGATTTCCCGGGACAGGGCTCCTACGAGCAGTACTTC | TRBD1 | TRBV11-2 | NA | TRBJ2-7
CAWSVSPEGSAKNTGELFF | TGTGCCTGGAGTGTTTCCCCGGAGGGTTCCGCGAAGAACACCGGGGAGCTGTTTTTT | NA | TRBV30 | NA | TRBJ2-2
CASSFSGRGVTQYF | TGCGCCAGCAGTTTTAGCGGGAGAGGTGTTACGCAGTATTTT | TRBD2 | TRBV10-1 | NA | TRBJ2-3
CASSLTGGRGEQYF | TGTGCCAGCAGCTTAACAGGGGGAAGGGGCGAGCAGTACTTC | NA | TRBV7-3 | NA | TRBJ2-7
CASSQEGAGGTQYF | TGTGCCAGCAGCCAAGAGGGCGCCGGGGGGACCCAGTACTTC | NA | TRBV3-1/TRBV3-2 | NA | TRBJ2-5
CSALLGQGRGINYGYTF | TGCAGCGCTCTACTTGGACAGGGAAGGGGCATAAACTATGGCTACACCTTC | TRBD1 | TRBV29-1 | NA | TRBJ1-2
CASSLMTGDYGYTF | TGCGCCAGCAGCCTCATGACAGGGGACTATGGCTACACCTTC | TRBD1 | TRBV5-1 | NA | TRBJ1-2
CASSDVAGAETQYF | TGCGCCAGCAGTGACGTAGCGGGGGCTGAGACCCAGTACTTC | TRBD2 | TRBV10-2 | NA | TRBJ2-5
CAQPVGSQREVAYSNQPQHF | TGCGCCCAGCCCGTCGGGAGCCAGAGAGAAGTAGCCTATAGCAATCAGCCCCAGCATTTT | NA | TRBV10-1 | NA | TRBJ1-5
CASSLVYEQFF | TGTGCCAGCAGCTTAGTCTATGAGCAGTTCTTC | NA | TRBV7-9 | NA | TRBJ2-1
CASSRDEREAFF | TGTGCCAGCAGCCGTGACGAGAGGGAGGCTTTCTTT | NA | TRBV5-5 | NA | TRBJ1-1
CASSSSLAQETQYF | TGTGCCAGCAGCTCCAGTCTAGCCCAAGAGACCCAGTACTTC | NA | TRBV7-9 | NA | TRBJ2-5
CASSVGLAGGYSSYNEQFF | TGTGCCAGCAGCGTAGGTCTAGCGGGGGGTTATAGCTCCTACAATGAGCAGTTCTTC | TRBD2 | TRBV9 | NA | TRBJ2-1
CASSFPRGQESYGYTF | TGTGCCAGTAGTTTCCCTCGAGGACAGGAGAGCTATGGCTACACCTTC | TRBD1 | TRBV19 | NA | TRBJ1-2
CASSPGQGSVGTEAFF | TGTGCCAGCTCACCGGGTCAGGGGTCTGTAGGCACTGAAGCTTTCTTT | NA | TRBV18 | NA | TRBJ1-1
CASSYYVPTYNEQFF | TGTGCCAGCAGTTACTACGTCCCTACCTACAATGAGCAGTTCTTC | NA | TRBV6-2/TRBV6-3 | NA | TRBJ2-1
CASSYSVTGGAYGYTF | TGTGCCAGCAGTTACTCGGTCACAGGGGGCGCGTATGGCTACACCTTC | TRBD1 | TRBV6-5 | once | TRBJ1-2
CASSPEGGERNTEAFF | TGCGCCAGCAGCCCTGAGGGCGGGGAAAGGAACACTGAAGCTTTCTTT | NA | TRBV4-1 | NA | TRBJ1-1
CASSQTDYGYTF | TGTGCCAGCAGCCAAACAGACTATGGCTACACCTTC | NA | TRBV3-1/TRBV3-2 | once | TRBJ1-2
CASSLTGALYEQYF | TGTGCCAGCAGCTTGACAGGGGCGCTCTACGAGCAGTACTTC | TRBD1 | TRBV5-6 | NA | TRBJ2-7